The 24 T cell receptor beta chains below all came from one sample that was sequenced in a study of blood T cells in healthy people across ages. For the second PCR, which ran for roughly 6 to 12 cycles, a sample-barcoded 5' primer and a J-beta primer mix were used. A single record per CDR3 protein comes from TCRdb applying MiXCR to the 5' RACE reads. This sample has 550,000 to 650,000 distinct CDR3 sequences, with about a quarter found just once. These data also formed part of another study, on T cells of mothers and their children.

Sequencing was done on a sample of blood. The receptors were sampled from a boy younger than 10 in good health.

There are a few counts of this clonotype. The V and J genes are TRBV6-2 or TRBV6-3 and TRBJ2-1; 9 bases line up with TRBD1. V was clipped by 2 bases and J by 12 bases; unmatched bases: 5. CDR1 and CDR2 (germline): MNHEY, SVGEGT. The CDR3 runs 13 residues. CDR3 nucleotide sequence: TGTGCCAGCAGTTACAGGACAGGGGAAGGGCAGTTCTTC. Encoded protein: CASSYRTGEGQFF.

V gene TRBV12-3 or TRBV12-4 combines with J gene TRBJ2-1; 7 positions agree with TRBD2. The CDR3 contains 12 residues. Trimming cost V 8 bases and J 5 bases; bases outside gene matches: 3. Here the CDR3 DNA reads TGTGCCAGCCAGCGGGATGACAATGAGCAGTTCTTC. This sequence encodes CASQRDDNEQFF.

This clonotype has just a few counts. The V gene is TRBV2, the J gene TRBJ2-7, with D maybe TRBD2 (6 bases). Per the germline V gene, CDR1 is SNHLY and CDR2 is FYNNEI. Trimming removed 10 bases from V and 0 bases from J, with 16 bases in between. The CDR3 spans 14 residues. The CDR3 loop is CATCPGLLSYEQYF. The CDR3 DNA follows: TGTGCCACTTGCCCGGGACTCCTCTCCTACGAGCAGTACTTC. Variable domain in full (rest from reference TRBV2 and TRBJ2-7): EPEVTQTPSHQVTQMGQEVILRCVPISNHLYFYWYRQILGQKVEFLVSFYNNEISEKSEIFDDQFSVERPDGSNFTLKIRSTKLEDSAMYFCATCPGLLSYEQYFGPGTRLTVT.

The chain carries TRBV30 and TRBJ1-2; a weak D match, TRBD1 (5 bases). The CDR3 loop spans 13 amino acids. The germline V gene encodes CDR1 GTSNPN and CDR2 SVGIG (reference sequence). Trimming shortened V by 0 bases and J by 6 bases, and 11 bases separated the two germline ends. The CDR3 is CAWSVHGGHGYTF. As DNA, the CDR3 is TGTGCCTGGAGTGTACACGGGGGTCATGGCTACACCTTC.

CDR3 bases: TGTGCCTCCCGCGAGGGAACTAGCGGGAGAAATGAGCAGTTCTTC. It translates to CASREGTSGRNEQFF. V gene TRBV6-5 combines with J gene TRBJ2-1, with 11 bases matching TRBD2. V gave up 11 bases and J gave up 7 bases; unmatched junction bases: 13. The germline V gene encodes CDR1 MNHEY and CDR2 SVGAGI. CDR3 length: 15 amino acids.

CDR3 nucleotide sequence: TGTGCCAGTAGTTCAGCTAGCGGAGGATACAATGAGCAGTTCTTC. Amino acids: CASSSASGGYNEQFF. V and J are TRBV19 and TRBJ2-5; 7 bases line up with TRBD2. The J call is in doubt because the DNA end fits TRBJ2-1 better. CDR1 LNHDA and CDR2 SQIVND come from the germline V gene (reference sequence). The CDR3 extends over 15 amino acids.

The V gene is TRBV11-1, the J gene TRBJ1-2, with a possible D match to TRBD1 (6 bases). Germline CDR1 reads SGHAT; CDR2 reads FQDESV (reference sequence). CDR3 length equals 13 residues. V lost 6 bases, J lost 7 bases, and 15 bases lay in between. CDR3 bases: TGTGCCAGCAGTTCTGACAGGCGAATTGGCTACACCTTC. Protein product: CASSSDRRIGYTF.

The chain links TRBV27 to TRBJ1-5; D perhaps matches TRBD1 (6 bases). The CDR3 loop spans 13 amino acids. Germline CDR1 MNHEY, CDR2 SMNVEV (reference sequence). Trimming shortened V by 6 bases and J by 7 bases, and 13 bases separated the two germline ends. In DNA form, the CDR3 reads TGTGCCAGCAGGGGCCAGGGGTACCAGCCCCAGCATTTT. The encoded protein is CASRGQGYQPQHF.

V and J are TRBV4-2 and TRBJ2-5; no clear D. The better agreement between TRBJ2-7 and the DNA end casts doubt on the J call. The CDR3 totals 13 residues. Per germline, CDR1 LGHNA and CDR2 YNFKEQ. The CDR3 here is CASSQAQNYEQYF. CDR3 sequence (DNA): TGTGCCAGCAGCCAAGCACAAAACTACGAGCAGTACTTC.

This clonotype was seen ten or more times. The CDR3 loop is CASSFRNSAVFSPLHF. CDR3 nucleotide sequence: TGTGCCAGCAGCTTTAGGAATTCGGCAGTATTTTCACCCCTCCACTTT. The J gene is TRBJ1-6, the V gene TRBV7-7; no clear D. V lost 3 bases and J lost 9, with 18 bases in between. This CDR3 contains 16 residues. The germline gives CDR1 SSHAT, CDR2 FNYEAQ (reference sequence).

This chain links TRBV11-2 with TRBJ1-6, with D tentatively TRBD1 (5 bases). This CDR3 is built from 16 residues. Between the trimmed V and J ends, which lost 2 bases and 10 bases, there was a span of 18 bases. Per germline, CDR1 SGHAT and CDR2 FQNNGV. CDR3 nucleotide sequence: TGTGCCAGCAGCTTACGAGGGACGAGTCCGGGGTCACCCCTCCACTTT. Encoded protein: CASSLRGTSPGSPLHF.

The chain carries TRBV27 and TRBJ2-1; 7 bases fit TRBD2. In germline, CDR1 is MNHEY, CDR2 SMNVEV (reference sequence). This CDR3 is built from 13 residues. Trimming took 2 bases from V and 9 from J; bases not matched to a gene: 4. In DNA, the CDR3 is TGTGCCAGCAGTTTACGCGGGAGTACTGAGCAGTTCTTC. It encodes CASSLRGSTEQFF.

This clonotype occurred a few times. DNA for the CDR3: TGTGCCAGCAGCCAAGTGCTGGGAAAAGCTTTCTTT. It specifies CASSQVLGKAFF. The V and J genes are TRBV14 and TRBJ1-1, with D unresolved. The CDR3 extends over 12 amino acids. Germline V CDR1 and CDR2: SGHDN, FVKESK. Trimming left V 1 base short and J 9 bases short, with 9 bases between.

The CDR3 spells CASSFYTPGRVTEAFF. The DNA of the CDR3 is TGCGCCAGCAGTTTCTACACCCCAGGGAGGGTGACTGAAGCTTTCTTT. This chain joins TRBV5-1 and TRBJ1-1, with D tentatively TRBD1 (5 bases). Germline loops: CDR1 SGHRS, CDR2 YFSETQ. The V gene lost 5 bases and the J gene lost 5 bases, with 22 bases spanning the gap. The CDR3 runs 16 residues.

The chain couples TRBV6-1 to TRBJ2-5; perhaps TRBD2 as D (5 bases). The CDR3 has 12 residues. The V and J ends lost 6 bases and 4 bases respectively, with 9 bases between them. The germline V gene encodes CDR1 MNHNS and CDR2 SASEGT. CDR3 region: CASRVRGETQYF. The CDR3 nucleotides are TGTGCCAGCAGAGTCCGGGGAGAGACCCAGTACTTC.

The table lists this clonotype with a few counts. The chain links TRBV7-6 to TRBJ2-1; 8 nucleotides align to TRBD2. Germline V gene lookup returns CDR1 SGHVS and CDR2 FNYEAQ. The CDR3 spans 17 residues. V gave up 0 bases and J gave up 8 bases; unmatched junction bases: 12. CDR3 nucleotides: TGTGCCAGCAGCTTAGCGCCTTCCCCGGGAGGGCCCCATGAGCAGTTCTTC. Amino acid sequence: CASSLAPSPGGPHEQFF.

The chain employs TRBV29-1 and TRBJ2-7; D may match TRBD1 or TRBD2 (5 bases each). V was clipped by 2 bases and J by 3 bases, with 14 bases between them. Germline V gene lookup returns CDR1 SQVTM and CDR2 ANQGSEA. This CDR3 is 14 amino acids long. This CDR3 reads CSVETGAEVYEQYF. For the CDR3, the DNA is TGCAGCGTTGAAACCGGGGCGGAGGTCTACGAGCAGTACTTC.

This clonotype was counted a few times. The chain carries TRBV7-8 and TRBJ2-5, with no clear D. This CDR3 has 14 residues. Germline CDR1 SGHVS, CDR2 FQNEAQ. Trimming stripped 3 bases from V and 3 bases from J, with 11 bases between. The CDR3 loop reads CASSFRRNKETQYF. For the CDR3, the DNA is TGTGCCAGCAGCTTTCGCCGGAATAAAGAGACCCAGTACTTC.

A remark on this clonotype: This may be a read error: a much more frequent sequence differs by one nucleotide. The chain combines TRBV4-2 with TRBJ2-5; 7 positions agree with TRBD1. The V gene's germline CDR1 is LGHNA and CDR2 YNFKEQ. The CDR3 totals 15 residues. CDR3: CASSQGRAGGETQCF. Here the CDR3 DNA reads TGTGCCAGCAGCCAAGGGCGGGCAGGGGGTGAGACCCAGTGCTTC.

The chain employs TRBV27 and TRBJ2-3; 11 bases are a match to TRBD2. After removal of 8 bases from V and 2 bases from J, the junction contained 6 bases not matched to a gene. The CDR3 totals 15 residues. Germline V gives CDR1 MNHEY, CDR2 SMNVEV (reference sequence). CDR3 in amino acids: CASQETSGNTDTQYF. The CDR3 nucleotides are TGTGCCAGCCAGGAGACTAGCGGGAACACAGATACGCAGTATTTT.

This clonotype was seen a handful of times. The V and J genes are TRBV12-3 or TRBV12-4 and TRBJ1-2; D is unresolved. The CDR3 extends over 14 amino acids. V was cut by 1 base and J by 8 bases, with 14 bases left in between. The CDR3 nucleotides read TGTGCCAGCAGTTTAGTGCCGGGGTTGGGGGGCTACACCTTC. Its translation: CASSLVPGLGGYTF.

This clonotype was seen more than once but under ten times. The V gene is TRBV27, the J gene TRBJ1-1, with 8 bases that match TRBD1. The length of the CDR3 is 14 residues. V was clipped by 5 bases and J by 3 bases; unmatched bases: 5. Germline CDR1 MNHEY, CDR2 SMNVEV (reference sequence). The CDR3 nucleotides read TGTGCCAGCAGTGTCCGGGACAGGTACACTGAAGCTTTCTTT. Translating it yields CASSVRDRYTEAFF.

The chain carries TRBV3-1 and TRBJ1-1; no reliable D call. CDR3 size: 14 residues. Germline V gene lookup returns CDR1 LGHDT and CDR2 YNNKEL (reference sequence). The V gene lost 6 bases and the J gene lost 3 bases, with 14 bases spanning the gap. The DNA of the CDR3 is TGTGCCAGCAGTCACCGGGGATCGGACACTGAAGCTTTCTTT. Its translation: CASSHRGSDTEAFF.

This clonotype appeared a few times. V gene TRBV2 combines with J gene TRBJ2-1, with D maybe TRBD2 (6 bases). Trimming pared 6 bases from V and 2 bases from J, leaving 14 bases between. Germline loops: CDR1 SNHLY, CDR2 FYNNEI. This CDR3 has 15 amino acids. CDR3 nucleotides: TGTGCCAGCAGGCCCGGGACTGACACCTACAATGAGCAGTTCTTC. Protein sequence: CASRPGTDTYNEQFF.